These 7 T cell receptor beta chains originate from one sample sequenced in a study of T cells in Graves' hyperthyroidism and ophthalmopathy. RNA transcripts were the template for amplifying TCR beta CDR3 regions. The HTBI primer set was used in a first-round RT-PCR of the TCR CDR3. TCRdb used MiXCR to reprocess the multiplex PCR reads, holding one entry per CDR3 protein. The sample has under 700,000 distinct CDR3 sequences, roughly 17% seen once. Sample: blood. Every receptor here comes from a woman aged 18 to 35 with Graves' hyperthyroidism.

This clonotype occurred many times. The V and J genes are TRBV28 and TRBJ1-6, with 7 bases fitting TRBD1. This CDR3 region has 16 residues. Losses at the gene ends were 3 bases for V and 10 bases for J; bases not matched to a gene: 12. Germline V gene sequence: CDR1 MDHEN, CDR2 SYDVKM. In nucleotides, the CDR3 is TGTGCCAGCAGTTTCCCGACAGGGAGCTTTCGGTCACCCCTCCACTTT. It is translated as CASSFPTGSFRSPLHF.

This clonotype was recorded many times. This sequence joins TRBV2 and TRBJ2-1; 7 bases match TRBD1. CDR1 is SNHLY and CDR2 is FYNNEI in the germline V gene. The V and J ends lost 6 bases and 9 bases, in that order; junction bases with no gene match: 11. The CDR3 contains 14 residues. The CDR3 DNA sequence: TGTGCCAGCAGGATGGACAGGAAGTCCGGTGAGCAGTTCTTC. This codes for CASRMDRKSGEQFF.

This clonotype has at least ten counts. The chain uses TRBV20-1 and TRBJ2-1; D is unclear. The CDR3 totals 17 residues. The V gene lost 3 bases and the J gene lost 1 base, with 19 bases spanning the gap. Germline V CDR1 and CDR2: DFQATT, SNEGSKA (reference sequence). The CDR3 sequence: CSARENDSPRSYNEQFF. The CDR3 nucleotides read TGCAGTGCTAGGGAGAACGATAGCCCTCGATCCTACAATGAGCAGTTCTTC.

In this sample, this clonotype turned up many times. This chain connects TRBV6-1 to TRBJ1-5; D gene unclear. In germline, CDR1 is MNHNS, CDR2 SASEGT. This CDR3 spans 16 amino acids. Trimming removed 2 bases at V and 4 bases at J, with 15 bases between. The CDR3 sequence: CASSEMGAGLNQPQHF. Written as DNA, the CDR3 is TGTGCCAGCAGTGAAATGGGAGCGGGTCTTAATCAGCCCCAGCATTTT.

This rearrangement joins TRBV30 to TRBJ1-2; D call uncertain. This CDR3 region has 15 residues. Per the germline V gene, CDR1 is GTSNPN and CDR2 is SVGIG (reference sequence). V lost 4 bases and J lost 8, with 23 bases in between. The CDR3: CAWTIIGWTAGGYTF. The CDR3 bases are TGTGCCTGGACCATTATAGGTTGGACCGCAGGAGGCTACACCTTC.

This clonotype was counted a few times. The CDR3 region has the DNA TGTGCCAGCAGTGAATATCAGGTCTCCTACGAGCAGTACTTC. Its protein is CASSEYQVSYEQYF. J is TRBJ2-7 and V is TRBV6-1; D gene unclear. CDR1 is MNHNS, CDR2 SASEGT, per germline. V lost 2 bases, J lost 0 bases, and 8 bases lay in between. CDR3 length: 14 amino acids.

The table lists this clonotype with a few counts. V gene TRBV12-3 or TRBV12-4 combines with J gene TRBJ1-5, with 10 bases aligning to TRBD1. The V gene end was trimmed by 2 bases and the J gene end by 4 bases; junction bases not matched to a gene: 11. The CDR3 is 18 amino acids. This CDR3 reads CASSLSIRRGQGNQPQHF. In DNA, the CDR3 is TGTGCCAGCAGTTTATCTATACGTCGGGGACAGGGGAATCAGCCCCAGCATTTT.